This TCR beta chain came from a study of post-analysis software for immune sequencing data. Study outcomes and limitations: Those with multiple sclerosis, the patient group, showed significantly lower normalized Chao1 diversity than controls. By F measure, strong co-clustering occurred among samples prepared in the same batch. Included in a set of five TRBV segments more frequent in patients than controls were TRBV5-6, TRBV5-1 and TRBV20-1.

Presence of unique molecular identifiers characterized the TCR beta cDNA libraries. TCRdb independently ran MiXCR on the PCR reads; one entry per CDR3 protein. Of fewer than 850,000 distinct CDR3 sequences in the sample, 46% were seen once. Trimming took off 7 bases at V and 11 bases at J, with 23 bases between the two ends. CDR1 is DFQATT and CDR2 is SNEGSKA in the germline V gene (reference sequence). The CDR3 sequence is 13 residues long. A note on this clonotype: Its matching antigen is unknown.

The specimen sequenced was blood. The source is a girl aged 5-17 years with multiple sclerosis. V and J are TRBV20-1 and TRBJ2-5, with TRBD2 as a possible D gene (5 bases). CDR3 DNA sequence: TGCAGTGGGTTAAGGTCGGGGTCTAGGGAGCAGTACTTC. It encodes CSGLRSGSREQYF.